A single sample gave rise to the 11 T cell receptor beta chains below, sequenced in a study of blood T cell repertoires in COVID-19. TCRdb's copy holds only in-frame clones and misses some; the assay was immunoSEQ multiplex PCR. The table includes tens of thousands of clones, over 80% detected once. Sample: peripheral blood. The receptors were gathered from a human donor with active COVID-19. The donor label of this sample is uncertain.

This clone was counted between two and nine times. The chain couples TRBV27 to TRBJ1-1; no clear D. The V gene's germline CDR1 is MNHEY and CDR2 SMNVEV (reference sequence). Trimming stripped 2 bases from V and 0 bases from J, with 7 bases between. The length of the CDR3 is 14 residues. CDR3 bases: TGTGCCAGCAGTTTAACATCAATGAACACTGAAGCTTTCTTT. This encodes CASSLTSMNTEAFF.

CDR3 in amino acids: CATSDPRQGSNQPQHF. CDR3 DNA: TGTGCCACCAGTGACCCTAGACAGGGAAGCAATCAGCCCCAGCATTTT. The chain combines TRBV24-1 with TRBJ1-5, with 7 bases aligning to TRBD1. J was trimmed by 1 base and V by 4 bases; bases with no gene match: 6. Germline assignment: CDR1 KGHDR and CDR2 SFDVKD. This CDR3 region has 16 residues.

The rearrangement uses TRBV3-1 (or the pseudogene TRBV3-2) and TRBJ1-2; a possible D gene is TRBD1 (5 bases). In germline, CDR1 is LGHDT, CDR2 YNNKEL (reference sequence). V dropped 4 bases and J dropped 5 bases, with 11 bases sitting between them. The CDR3 is made up of 13 amino acids. The CDR3 region is CASSRQGGYGYTF. Written as DNA, the CDR3 is TGTGCCAGCAGCCGGCAGGGCGGATATGGCTACACCTTC.

The chain uses TRBV11-3 and TRBJ1-4; maybe TRBD1 (5 bases). V lost 4 bases and J lost 11, with 11 bases in between. Germline V lookup: CDR1 SGHNT, CDR2 YENEEA. The CDR3 runs 12 residues. The CDR3: CASSSPQGKLFF. CDR3 sequence (DNA): TGTGCCAGCAGCTCTCCTCAGGGCAAACTGTTTTTT. The variable domain in full, completed from reference TRBV11-3 and TRBJ1-4, reads EAGVVQSPRYKIIEKKQPVAFWCNPISGHNTLYWYLQNLGQGPELLIRYENEEAVDDSQLPKDRFSAERLKGVDSTLKIQPAELGDSAVYLCASSSPQGKLFFGSGTQLSVL.

The genes are TRBV5-1 and TRBJ2-3; D is unclear. This CDR3 region has 13 residues. V gave up 1 base and J gave up 6 bases, with 9 bases separating them. Germline V gene data show CDR1 as SGHRS and CDR2 as YFSETQ. The CDR3 is CASSLNFGDTQYF. CDR3 coding DNA: TGCGCCAGCAGCTTGAATTTCGGGGATACGCAGTATTTT. Looking up the rest from reference TRBV5-1 and TRBJ2-3 gives the full variable domain: KAGVTQTPRYLIKTRGQQVTLSCSPISGHRSVSWYQQTPGQGLQFLFEYFSETQRNKGNFPGRFSGRQFSNSRSEMNVSTLELGDSALYLCASSLNFGDTQYFGPGTRLTVL.

The rearrangement joins TRBV7-8 to TRBJ2-7, with 7 nucleotides matching TRBD2. CDR1 and CDR2 (germline): SGHVS, FQNEAQ. CDR3 size: 15 residues. The V segment lost 4 bases and the J segment 4 bases; nucleotides outside the gene matches: 10. As DNA, the CDR3 is TGTGCCAGCAGCTCCCGGGGAGGGCGAGAATACGAGCAGTACTTC. Its protein product is CASSSRGGREYEQYF.

The rearrangement joins TRBV11-2 to TRBJ2-2; maybe TRBD1 (6 bases). From germline, CDR1 is SGHAT and CDR2 FQNNGV. Trimming took off 5 bases at V and 4 bases at J, with 14 bases between the two ends. The CDR3 is 15 amino acids. The CDR3 DNA follows: TGTGCCAGCAGCCGGACAGTTTTAGGCACCGGGGAGCTGTTTTTT. As protein: CASSRTVLGTGELFF.

The CDR3 DNA follows: TGTGCCAGCAGCGTGACTAGTTCAGGGGAGCTGTTTTTT. It codes for CASSVTSSGELFF. This chain joins TRBV9 and TRBJ2-2; maybe TRBD2 (6 bases). The germline gives CDR1 SGDLS, CDR2 YYNGEE. The CDR3 extends over 13 amino acids. V shed 2 bases and J shed 8 bases, with 10 bases lying between them.

This chain links TRBV27 with TRBJ2-3; no clear D. The CDR3 is 15 residues long. Germline CDR1 and CDR2: MNHEY and SMNVEV (reference sequence). V lost 2 bases, J lost 4 bases, and 13 bases lay in between. As DNA, the CDR3 is TGTGCCAGCAGTTTAATTCCCCCGGTCGCAGATACGCAGTATTTT. Its protein product is CASSLIPPVADTQYF.

The gene calls are TRBV2 and TRBJ2-7, with 9 bases matching TRBD2. The V and J ends lost 8 bases and 6 bases, in that order; junction bases with no gene match: 14. The CDR3 is 15 amino acids. The V gene's germline CDR1 is SNHLY and CDR2 FYNNEI. The CDR3 here is CASSWPAGGLSEQYF. CDR3 sequence (DNA): TGTGCCAGCTCATGGCCCGCGGGGGGGCTCAGCGAGCAGTACTTC.

The V and J genes are TRBV6-6 and TRBJ2-2; TRBD2 matches at 8 bases. This CDR3 has 16 residues. Germline-derived CDR1 and CDR2 are MNHNY and SVGAGI (reference sequence). V shed 7 bases and J 5 bases; nucleotides not matched to a gene: 12. CDR3: CASTQRKRGWTGELFF. In nucleotides, the CDR3 is TGTGCCAGCACCCAGAGGAAGCGGGGGTGGACCGGGGAGCTGTTTTTT.